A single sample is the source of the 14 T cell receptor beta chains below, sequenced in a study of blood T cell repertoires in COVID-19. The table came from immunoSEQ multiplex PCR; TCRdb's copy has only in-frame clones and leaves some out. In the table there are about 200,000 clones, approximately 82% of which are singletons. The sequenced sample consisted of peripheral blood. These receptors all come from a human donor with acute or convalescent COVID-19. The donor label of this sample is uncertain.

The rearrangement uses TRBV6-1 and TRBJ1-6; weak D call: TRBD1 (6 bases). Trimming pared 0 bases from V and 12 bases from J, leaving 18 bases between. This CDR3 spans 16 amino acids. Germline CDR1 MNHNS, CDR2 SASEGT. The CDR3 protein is CASSEALQQGRVPLHF. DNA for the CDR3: TGTGCCAGCAGTGAAGCGCTTCAACAGGGCCGGGTACCCCTCCACTTT.

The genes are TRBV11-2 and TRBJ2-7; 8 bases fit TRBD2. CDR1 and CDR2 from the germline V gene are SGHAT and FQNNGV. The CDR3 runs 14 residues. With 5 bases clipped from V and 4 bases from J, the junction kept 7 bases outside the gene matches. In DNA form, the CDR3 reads TGTGCCAGCAGCCGGCGGGGGGTAGTATACGAGCAGTACTTC. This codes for CASSRRGVVYEQYF.

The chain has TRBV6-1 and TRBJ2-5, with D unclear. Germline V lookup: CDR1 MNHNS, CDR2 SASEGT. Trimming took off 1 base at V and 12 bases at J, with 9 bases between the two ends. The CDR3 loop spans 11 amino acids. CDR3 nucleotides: TGTGCCAGCAGTGAAGTTCCCCTTGAGTACTTC. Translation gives CASSEVPLEYF.

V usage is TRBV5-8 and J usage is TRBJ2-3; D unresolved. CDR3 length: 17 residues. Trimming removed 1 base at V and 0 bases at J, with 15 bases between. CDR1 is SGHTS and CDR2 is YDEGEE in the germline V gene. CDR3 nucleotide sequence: TGTGCCAGCAGCTTGTCGAGGAGTCCCCCTAGCACAGATACGCAGTATTTT. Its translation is CASSLSRSPPSTDTQYF.

CDR3 sequence: CASRAVTGTGELFF. CDR3 bases: TGTGCCAGCAGAGCAGTGACTGGCACCGGGGAGCTGTTTTTT. This chain joins TRBV6-5 and TRBJ2-2; D is uncertain. CDR3 length equals 14 residues. Trimming removed 6 bases at V and 4 bases at J, with 12 bases between. CDR1 MNHEY and CDR2 SVGAGI come from the germline V gene.

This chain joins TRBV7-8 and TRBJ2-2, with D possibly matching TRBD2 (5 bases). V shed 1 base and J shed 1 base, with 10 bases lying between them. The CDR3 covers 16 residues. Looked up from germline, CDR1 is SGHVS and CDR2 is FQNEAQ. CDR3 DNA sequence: TGTGCCAGCAGCTTAGGCTCCCGGGGGAACACCGGGGAGCTGTTTTTT. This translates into CASSLGSRGNTGELFF.

The chain's CDR3 is CAWSSFNRAPYEQYF. CDR3 DNA: TGTGCCTGGAGTAGTTTCAACAGGGCCCCCTACGAGCAGTACTTC. The chain has TRBV30 and TRBJ2-7, with a weak D call TRBD1 (6 bases). CDR1 GTSNPN and CDR2 SVGIG come from the germline V gene (reference sequence). V lost 2 bases and J 2 bases, leaving 16 bases between the germline ends. This CDR3 contains 15 residues.

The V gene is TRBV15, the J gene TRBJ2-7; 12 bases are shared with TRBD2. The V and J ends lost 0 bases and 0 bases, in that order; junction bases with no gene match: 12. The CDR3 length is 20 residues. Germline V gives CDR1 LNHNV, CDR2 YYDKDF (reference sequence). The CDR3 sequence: CATSRDRLAGGSTFSYEQYF. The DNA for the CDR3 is TGTGCCACCAGCAGAGATCGCCTAGCGGGAGGGTCAACCTTCTCCTACGAGCAGTACTTC.

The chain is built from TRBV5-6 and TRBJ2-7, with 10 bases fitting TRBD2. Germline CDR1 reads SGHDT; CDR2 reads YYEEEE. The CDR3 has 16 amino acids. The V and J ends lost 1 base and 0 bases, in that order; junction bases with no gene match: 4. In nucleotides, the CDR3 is TGTGCCAGCAGCTTGTACTCTAGCGGGAGCTCCTACGAGCAGTACTTC. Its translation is CASSLYSSGSSYEQYF.

The chain's CDR3 is CASSPEGLPNEKLFF. The CDR3 nucleotides read TGTGCCAGCTCACCGGAGGGGCTCCCTAATGAAAAACTGTTTTTT. This rearrangement joins TRBV18 to TRBJ1-4, with D possibly matching TRBD1 (5 bases). This CDR3 has 15 residues. Germline loops: CDR1 KGHSH, CDR2 LQKENI. Trimming stripped 3 bases from V and 3 bases from J, with 11 bases between.

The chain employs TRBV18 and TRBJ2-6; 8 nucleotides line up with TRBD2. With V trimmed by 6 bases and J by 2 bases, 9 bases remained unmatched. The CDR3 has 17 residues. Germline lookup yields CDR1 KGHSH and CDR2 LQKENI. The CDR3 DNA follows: TGTGCCAGCTCTACCCTCACGGGGGGGACTGGGGCCAACGTCCTGACTTTC. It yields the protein CASSTLTGGTGANVLTF.

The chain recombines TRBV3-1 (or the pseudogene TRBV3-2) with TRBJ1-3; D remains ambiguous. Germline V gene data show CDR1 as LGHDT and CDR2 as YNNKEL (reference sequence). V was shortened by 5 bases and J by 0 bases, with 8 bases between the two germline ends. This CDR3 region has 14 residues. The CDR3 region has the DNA TGTGCCAGCAGCACCAGCGGCTCTGGAAACACCATATATTTT. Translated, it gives CASSTSGSGNTIYF.

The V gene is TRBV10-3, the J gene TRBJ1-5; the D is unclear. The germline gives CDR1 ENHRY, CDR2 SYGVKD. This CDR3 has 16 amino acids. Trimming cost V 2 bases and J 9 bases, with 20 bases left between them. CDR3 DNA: TGTGCCATCAGTGAGGCAGGCGGGGTGACCGTGGGGCCCCAGCATTTT. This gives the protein CAISEAGGVTVGPQHF.

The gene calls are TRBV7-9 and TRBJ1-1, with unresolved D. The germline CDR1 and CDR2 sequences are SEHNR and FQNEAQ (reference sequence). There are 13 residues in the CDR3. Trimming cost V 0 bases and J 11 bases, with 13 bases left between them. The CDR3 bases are TGTGCCAGCAGCTTAGCCCTGGAGGGTCGGGCTTTCTTT. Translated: CASSLALEGRAFF.